These 5 T cell receptor beta chains came from one sample sequenced in a study of control samples from healthy donors and cancer patients. The protocol was immunoSEQ multiplex PCR, while the TCRdb copy is restricted to in-frame clones and leaves out a portion. The data hold about 120,000 clones, with over 90% observed a single time. The sample consisted of blood. The origin of the receptors is a man in his thirties or forties in good health.

This chain uses TRBV6-5 with TRBJ2-1; 8 bases fit TRBD2. Germline V lookup: CDR1 MNHEY, CDR2 SVGAGI. Unmatched junction bases numbered 9, after V lost 4 bases and J lost 7 bases. The CDR3 sequence is 15 residues long. In DNA form, the CDR3 reads TGTGCCAGCAGTTCATTAGAGCGGGGGCTAAATGAGCAGTTCTTC. Translation gives CASSSLERGLNEQFF.

The chain combines TRBV5-4 with TRBJ2-1; 7 bases map to TRBD1. The CDR3 totals 15 residues. CDR1 and CDR2 (germline): SGHNT, YYREEE (reference sequence). V shed 1 base and J 5 bases; nucleotides not matched to a gene: 6. The CDR3 protein is CASSLSPTGNNEQFF. DNA for the CDR3: TGTGCCAGCAGCTTGAGCCCGACAGGGAACAATGAGCAGTTCTTC.

This rearrangement joins TRBV2 to TRBJ1-2; D is unresolved. The CDR3 length is 15 residues. Deletions cut 5 bases from V and 6 bases from J, with 19 bases between. The germline V gene encodes CDR1 SNHLY and CDR2 FYNNEI. CDR3 sequence (DNA): TGTGCCAGCAGTCGAGTCCCAGGAGGGTACGATGGCTACACCTTC. Its protein product is CASSRVPGGYDGYTF.

This clone was counted a single time. V and J are TRBV15 and TRBJ1-3; no clear D gene. Germline-derived CDR1 and CDR2 are LNHNV and YYDKDF (reference sequence). V was shortened by 1 base and J by 8 bases, with 12 bases between the two germline ends. CDR3 length: 14 amino acids. As DNA, the CDR3 is TGTGCCACCAGCAGAGTTCCCGGGGATGACACCATATATTTT. Amino acids: CATSRVPGDDTIYF.

The chain recombines TRBV28 with TRBJ1-2; 8 bases are a match to TRBD1. The CDR3 sequence is 15 residues long. Losses at the gene ends were 5 bases for V and 7 bases for J; bases not matched to a gene: 12. CDR1 and CDR2 (germline): MDHEN, SYDVKM. The CDR3: CASSLPRGQGLGYTF. CDR3 nucleotide sequence: TGTGCCAGCAGTCTACCTAGAGGACAGGGTCTTGGCTACACCTTC.